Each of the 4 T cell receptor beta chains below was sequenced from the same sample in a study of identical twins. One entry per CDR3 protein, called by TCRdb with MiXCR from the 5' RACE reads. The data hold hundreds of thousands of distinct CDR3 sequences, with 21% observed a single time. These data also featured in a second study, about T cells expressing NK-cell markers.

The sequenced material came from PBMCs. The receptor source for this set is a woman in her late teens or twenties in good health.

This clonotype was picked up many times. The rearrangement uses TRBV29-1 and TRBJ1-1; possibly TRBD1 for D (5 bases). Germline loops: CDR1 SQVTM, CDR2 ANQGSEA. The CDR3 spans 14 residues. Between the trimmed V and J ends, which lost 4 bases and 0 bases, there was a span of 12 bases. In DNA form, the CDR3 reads TGCAGCGTTGGATCGAGGGGCATGAACACTGAAGCTTTCTTT. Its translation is CSVGSRGMNTEAFF.

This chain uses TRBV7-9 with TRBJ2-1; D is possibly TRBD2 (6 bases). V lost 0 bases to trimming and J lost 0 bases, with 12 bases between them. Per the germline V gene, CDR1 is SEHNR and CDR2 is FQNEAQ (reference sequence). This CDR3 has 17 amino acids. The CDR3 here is CASSLARGSGSYNEQFF. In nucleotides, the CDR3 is TGTGCCAGCAGCTTAGCGCGGGGTAGCGGCTCCTACAATGAGCAGTTCTTC.

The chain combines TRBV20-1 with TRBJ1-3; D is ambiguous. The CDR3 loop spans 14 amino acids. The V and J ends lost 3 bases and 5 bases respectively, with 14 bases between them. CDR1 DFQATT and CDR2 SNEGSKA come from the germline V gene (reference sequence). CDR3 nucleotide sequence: TGCAGTGCTAGGACGGCCGGAATGAGAAACACCATATATTTT. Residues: CSARTAGMRNTIYF.

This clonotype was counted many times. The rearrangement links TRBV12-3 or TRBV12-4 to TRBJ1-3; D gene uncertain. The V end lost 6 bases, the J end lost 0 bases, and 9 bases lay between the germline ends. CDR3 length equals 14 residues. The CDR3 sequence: CASSANPSGNTIYF. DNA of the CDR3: TGTGCCAGCAGCGCCAATCCCTCTGGAAACACCATATATTTT.